This TCR beta chain appears in the sequencing data of a study of blood T cell repertoires in COVID-19. The CDR3 has 16 residues. Unmatched junction bases numbered 11, after V lost 4 bases and J lost 4 bases. Germline CDR1 is SEHNR and CDR2 is FQNEAQ (reference sequence). Libraries were prepared by immunoSEQ multiplex PCR; TCRdb keeps only in-frame clonotypes and omits some of them. The top ten clones hold 0.99% of a sample with 150,000 to 200,000 clones, approximately 90% of them seen once. This receptor was obtained from a man in his late teens or twenties with acute or convalescent COVID-19. Sample: peripheral blood. The gene calls are TRBV7-9 and TRBJ1-2, with 8 bases that match TRBD1. DNA of the CDR3: TGTGCCAGCAGCTCCCAAATGGAGGGACAGGCCTATGGCTACACCTTC. Amino acids: CASSSQMEGQAYGYTF.